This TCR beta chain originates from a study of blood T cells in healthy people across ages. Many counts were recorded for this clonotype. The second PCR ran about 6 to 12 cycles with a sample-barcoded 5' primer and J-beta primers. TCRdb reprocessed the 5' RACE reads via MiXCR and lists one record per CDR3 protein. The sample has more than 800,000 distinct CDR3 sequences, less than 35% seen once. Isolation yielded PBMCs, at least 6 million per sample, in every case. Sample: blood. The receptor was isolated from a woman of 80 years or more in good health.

CDR3 DNA: TGCGCCAGCAGCCAAGATACAATTAGGGGCTCCTACAATGAGCAGTTCTTC. Its protein product is CASSQDTIRGSYNEQFF. The rearrangement uses TRBV4-3 and TRBJ2-1, with D maybe TRBD1 (5 bases). Trimming shortened V by 0 bases and J by 0 bases, and 12 bases separated the two germline ends. This CDR3 contains 17 residues. The germline V gene encodes CDR1 LGHNA and CDR2 YSLEER.